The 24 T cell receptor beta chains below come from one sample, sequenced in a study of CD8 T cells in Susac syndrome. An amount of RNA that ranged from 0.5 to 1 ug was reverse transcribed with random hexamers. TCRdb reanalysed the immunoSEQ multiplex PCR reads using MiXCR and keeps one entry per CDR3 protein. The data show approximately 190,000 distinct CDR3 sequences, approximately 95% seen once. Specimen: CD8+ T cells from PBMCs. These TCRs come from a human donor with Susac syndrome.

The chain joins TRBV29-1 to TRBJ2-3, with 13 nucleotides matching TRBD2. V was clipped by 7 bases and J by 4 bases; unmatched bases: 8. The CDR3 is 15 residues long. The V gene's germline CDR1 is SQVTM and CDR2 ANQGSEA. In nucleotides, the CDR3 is TGCAGCGCAAGGACTAGCGGGAGTTATGCAGATACGCAGTATTTT. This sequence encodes CSARTSGSYADTQYF.

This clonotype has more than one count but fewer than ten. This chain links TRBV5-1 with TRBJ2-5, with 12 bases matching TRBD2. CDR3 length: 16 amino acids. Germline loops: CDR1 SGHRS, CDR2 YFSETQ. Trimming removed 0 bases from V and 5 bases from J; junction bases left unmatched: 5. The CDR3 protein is CASSLAPSGGAETQYF. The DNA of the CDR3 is TGCGCCAGCAGCTTGGCCCCTAGCGGGGGGGCGGAGACCCAGTACTTC.

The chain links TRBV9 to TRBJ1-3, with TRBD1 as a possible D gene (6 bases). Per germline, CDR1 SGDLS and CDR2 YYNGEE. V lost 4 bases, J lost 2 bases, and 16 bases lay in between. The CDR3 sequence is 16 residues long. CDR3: CASSSQGVLTGNTIYF. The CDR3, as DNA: TGTGCCAGCAGCTCACAGGGAGTGCTAACTGGAAACACCATATATTTT. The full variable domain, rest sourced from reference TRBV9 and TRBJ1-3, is DSGVTQTPKHLITATGQRVTLRCSPRSGDLSVYWYQQSLDQGLQFLIQYYNGEERAKGNILERFSAQQFPDLHSELNLSSLELGDSALYFCASSSQGVLTGNTIYFGEGSWLTVV.

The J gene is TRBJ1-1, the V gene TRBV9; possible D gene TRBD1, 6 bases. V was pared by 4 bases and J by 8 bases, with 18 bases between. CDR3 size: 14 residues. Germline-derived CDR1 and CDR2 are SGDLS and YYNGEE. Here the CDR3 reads CASSPGGSQGEAFF. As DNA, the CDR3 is TGTGCCAGCAGCCCCGGGGGCTCCCAGGGCGAAGCTTTCTTT.

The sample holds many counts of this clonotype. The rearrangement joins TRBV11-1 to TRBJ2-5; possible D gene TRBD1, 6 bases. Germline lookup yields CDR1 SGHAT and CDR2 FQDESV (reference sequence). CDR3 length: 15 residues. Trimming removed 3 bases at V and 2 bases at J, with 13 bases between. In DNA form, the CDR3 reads TGTGCCAGCAGCTTGCTACAGGGCCAGCAAGAGACCCAGTACTTC. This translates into CASSLLQGQQETQYF.

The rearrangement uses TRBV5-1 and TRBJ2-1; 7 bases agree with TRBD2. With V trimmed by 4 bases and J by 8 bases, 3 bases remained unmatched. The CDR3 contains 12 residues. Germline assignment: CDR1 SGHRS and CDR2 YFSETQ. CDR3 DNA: TGCGCCAGCAGCGGGGCGGGGGATGAGCAGTTCTTC. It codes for CASSGAGDEQFF.

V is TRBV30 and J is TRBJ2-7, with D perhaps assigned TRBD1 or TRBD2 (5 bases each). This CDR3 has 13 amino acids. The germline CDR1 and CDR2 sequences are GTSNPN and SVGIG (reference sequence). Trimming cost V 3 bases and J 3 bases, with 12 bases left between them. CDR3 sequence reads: CAWRGDPDYEQYF. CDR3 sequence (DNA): TGTGCCTGGAGGGGGGACCCAGACTACGAGCAGTACTTC.

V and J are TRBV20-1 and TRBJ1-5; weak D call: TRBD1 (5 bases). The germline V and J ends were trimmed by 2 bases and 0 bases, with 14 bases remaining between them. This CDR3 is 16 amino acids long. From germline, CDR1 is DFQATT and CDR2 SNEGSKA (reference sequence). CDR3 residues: CSARTRTDNSNQPQHF. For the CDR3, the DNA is TGCAGTGCTAGAACCCGGACGGACAATAGCAATCAGCCCCAGCATTTT.

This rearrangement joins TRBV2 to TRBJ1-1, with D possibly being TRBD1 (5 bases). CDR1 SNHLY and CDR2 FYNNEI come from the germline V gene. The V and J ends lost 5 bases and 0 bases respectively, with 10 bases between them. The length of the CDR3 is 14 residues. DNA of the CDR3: TGTGCCAGCAGTTCGGGGGTCGTGAACACTGAAGCTTTCTTT. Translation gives CASSSGVVNTEAFF. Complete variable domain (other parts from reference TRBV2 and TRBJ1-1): EPEVTQTPSHQVTQMGQEVILRCVPISNHLYFYWYRQILGQKVEFLVSFYNNEISEKSEIFDDQFSVERPDGSNFTLKIRSTKLEDSAMYFCASSSGVVNTEAFFGQGTRLTVV.

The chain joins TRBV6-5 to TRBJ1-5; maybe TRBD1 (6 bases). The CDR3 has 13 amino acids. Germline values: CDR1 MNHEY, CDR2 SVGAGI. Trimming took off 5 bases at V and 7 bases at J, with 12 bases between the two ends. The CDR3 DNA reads TGTGCCAGCAGTCAACAGGGCTGGCAGCCCCAGCATTTT. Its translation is CASSQQGWQPQHF.

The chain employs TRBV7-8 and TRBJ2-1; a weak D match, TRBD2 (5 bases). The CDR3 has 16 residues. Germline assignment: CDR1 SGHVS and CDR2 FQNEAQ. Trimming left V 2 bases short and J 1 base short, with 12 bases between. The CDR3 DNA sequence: TGTGCCAGCAGCTTATTCGAGGGCCTTTCCTACAATGAGCAGTTCTTC. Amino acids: CASSLFEGLSYNEQFF.

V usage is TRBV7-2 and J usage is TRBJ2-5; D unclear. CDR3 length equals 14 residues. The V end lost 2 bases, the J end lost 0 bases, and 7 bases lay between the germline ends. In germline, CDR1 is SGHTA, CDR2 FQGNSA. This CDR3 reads CASSLIRYQETQYF. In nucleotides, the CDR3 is TGTGCCAGCAGCTTAATCCGGTACCAAGAGACCCAGTACTTC.

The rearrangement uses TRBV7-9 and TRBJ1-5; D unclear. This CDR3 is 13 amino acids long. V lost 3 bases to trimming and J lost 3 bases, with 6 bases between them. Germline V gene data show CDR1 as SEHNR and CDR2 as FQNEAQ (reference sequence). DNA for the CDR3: TGTGCCAGCAGCTTCCACGACAATCAGCCCCAGCATTTT. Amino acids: CASSFHDNQPQHF.

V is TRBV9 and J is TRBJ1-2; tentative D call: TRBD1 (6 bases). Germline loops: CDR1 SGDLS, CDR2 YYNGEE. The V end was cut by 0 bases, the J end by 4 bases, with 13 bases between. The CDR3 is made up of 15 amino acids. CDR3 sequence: CASSVVGGAGYGYTF. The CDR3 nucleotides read TGTGCCAGCAGCGTAGTGGGGGGCGCGGGCTATGGCTACACCTTC.

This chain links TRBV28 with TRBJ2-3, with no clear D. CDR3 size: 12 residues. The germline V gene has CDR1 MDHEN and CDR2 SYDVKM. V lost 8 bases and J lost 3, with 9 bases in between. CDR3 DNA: TGTGCCAGCGGACGGCAGACAGATACGCAGTATTTT. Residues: CASGRQTDTQYF.

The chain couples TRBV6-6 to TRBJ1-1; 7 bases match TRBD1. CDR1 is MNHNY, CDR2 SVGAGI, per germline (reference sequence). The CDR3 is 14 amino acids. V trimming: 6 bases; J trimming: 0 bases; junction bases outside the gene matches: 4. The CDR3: CASSQQGLNTEAFF. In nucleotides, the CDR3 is TGTGCCAGCAGCCAACAGGGGTTGAACACTGAAGCTTTCTTT.

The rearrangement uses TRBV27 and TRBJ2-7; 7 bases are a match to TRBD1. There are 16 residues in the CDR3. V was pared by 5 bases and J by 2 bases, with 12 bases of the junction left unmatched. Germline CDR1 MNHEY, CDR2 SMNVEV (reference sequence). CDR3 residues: CASSAESGTAAYEQYF. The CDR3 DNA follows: TGTGCCAGCAGTGCTGAATCCGGGACAGCAGCCTACGAGCAGTACTTC.

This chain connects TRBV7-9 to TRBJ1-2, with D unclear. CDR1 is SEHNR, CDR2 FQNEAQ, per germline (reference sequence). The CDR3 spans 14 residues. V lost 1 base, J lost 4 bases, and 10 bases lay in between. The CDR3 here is CASSLVSPSYGYTF. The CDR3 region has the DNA TGTGCCAGCAGCTTAGTCAGCCCGTCCTATGGCTACACCTTC.

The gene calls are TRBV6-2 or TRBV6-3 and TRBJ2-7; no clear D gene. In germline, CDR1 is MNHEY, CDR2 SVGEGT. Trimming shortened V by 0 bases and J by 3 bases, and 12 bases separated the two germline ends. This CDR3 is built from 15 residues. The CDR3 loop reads CASSYSGRNGYEQYF. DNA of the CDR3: TGTGCCAGCAGTTACTCAGGCAGGAACGGCTACGAGCAGTACTTC.

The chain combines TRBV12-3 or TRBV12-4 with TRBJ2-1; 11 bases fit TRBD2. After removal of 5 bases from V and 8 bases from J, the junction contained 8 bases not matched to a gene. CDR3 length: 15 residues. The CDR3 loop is CASSALAGEGDEQFF. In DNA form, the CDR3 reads TGTGCCAGCAGTGCACTAGCGGGAGAAGGTGATGAGCAGTTCTTC.

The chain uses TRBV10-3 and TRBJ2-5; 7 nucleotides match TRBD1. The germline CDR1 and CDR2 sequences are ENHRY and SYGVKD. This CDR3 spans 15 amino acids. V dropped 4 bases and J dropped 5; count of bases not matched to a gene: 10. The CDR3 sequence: CAISGDRDLRETQYF. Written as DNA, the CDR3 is TGTGCCATCAGTGGAGACAGGGACCTACGGGAGACCCAGTACTTC.

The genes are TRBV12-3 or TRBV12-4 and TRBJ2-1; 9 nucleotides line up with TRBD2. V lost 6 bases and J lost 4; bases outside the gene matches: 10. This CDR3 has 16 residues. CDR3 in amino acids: CASSRLAGPNYNEQFF. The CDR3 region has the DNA TGTGCCAGCAGCCGGCTAGCGGGGCCGAATTACAATGAGCAGTTCTTC.

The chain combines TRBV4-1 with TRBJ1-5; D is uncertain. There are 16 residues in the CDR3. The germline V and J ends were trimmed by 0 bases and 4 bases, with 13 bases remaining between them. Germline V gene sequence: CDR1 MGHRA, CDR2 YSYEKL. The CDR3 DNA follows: TGCGCCAGCAGCCAAGATTTCGGGATGGGGAATCAGCCCCAGCATTTT. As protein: CASSQDFGMGNQPQHF.

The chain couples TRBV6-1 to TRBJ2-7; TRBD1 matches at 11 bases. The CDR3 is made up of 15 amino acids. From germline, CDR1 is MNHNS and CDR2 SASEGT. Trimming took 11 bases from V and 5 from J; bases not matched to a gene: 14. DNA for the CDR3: TGTGCCTTGGGCAGGGGACAGGGGGGTGTGGACGAGCAGTACTTC. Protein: CALGRGQGGVDEQYF.